This T cell receptor beta chain was obtained from a study of blood T cell repertoires in COVID-19. Study details: Samples representing acute and convalescent COVID-19 were sourced from the United States, Italy and Spain. Nucleic acid was either cDNA or gDNA, and it came from T cells, B-cell-depleted T cells, or PBMCs.

V dropped 5 bases and J dropped 10 bases, with 15 bases sitting between them. Germline loops: CDR1 SGHAT, CDR2 FQNNGV. The CDR3 runs 14 residues. Original methodology: Reference gene primer amplification in the assay estimated nucleated cell counts. TCRdb keeps only in-frame clones here, not all; method: immunoSEQ multiplex PCR. Clone size and the V and J calls come from that table; the DNA yielded D and trimming. Of about 210,000 clones listed, around four fifths were seen once; the top ten hold 0.85% to 0.95%. Seattle patients were enrolled during active infection and followed longitudinally. This rearrangement joins TRBV11-2 to TRBJ1-6, with D perhaps TRBD1 (5 bases). The sequence came from a man in his sixties with COVID-19, enrolled during active disease. Sequenced material: peripheral blood. The CDR3 reads CASSPPGKGSPLHF. The CDR3 DNA follows: TGTGCCAGCAGCCCACCAGGGAAGGGATCACCCCTCCACTTT. Full variable domain (rest looked up from reference TRBV11-2 and TRBJ1-6): EAGVAQSPRYKIIEKRQSVAFWCNPISGHATLYWYQQILGQGPKLLIQFQNNGVVDDSQLPKDRFSAERLKGVDSTLKIQPAKLEDSAVYLCASSPPGKGSPLHFGNGTRLTVT.